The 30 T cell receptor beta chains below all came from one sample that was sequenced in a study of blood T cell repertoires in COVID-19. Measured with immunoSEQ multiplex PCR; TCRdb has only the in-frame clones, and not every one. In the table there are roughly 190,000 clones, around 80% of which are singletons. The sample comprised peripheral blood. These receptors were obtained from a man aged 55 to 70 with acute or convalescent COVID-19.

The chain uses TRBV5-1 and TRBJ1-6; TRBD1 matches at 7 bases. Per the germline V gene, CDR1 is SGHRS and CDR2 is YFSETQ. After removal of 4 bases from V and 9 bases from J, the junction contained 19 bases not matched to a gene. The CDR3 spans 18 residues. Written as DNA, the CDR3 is TGCGCCAGCAGCATTGACAGGGCAGATGCCGATCCCCCTTCACCCCTCCACTTT. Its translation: CASSIDRADADPPSPLHF.

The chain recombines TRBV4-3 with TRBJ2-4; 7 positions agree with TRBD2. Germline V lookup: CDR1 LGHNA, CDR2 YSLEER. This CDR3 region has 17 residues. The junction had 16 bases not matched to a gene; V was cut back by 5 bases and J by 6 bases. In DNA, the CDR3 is TGCGCCAGCAGCGAAGGAGCTAGCGGACCCCAACGAAACATTCAGTACTTC. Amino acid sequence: CASSEGASGPQRNIQYF.

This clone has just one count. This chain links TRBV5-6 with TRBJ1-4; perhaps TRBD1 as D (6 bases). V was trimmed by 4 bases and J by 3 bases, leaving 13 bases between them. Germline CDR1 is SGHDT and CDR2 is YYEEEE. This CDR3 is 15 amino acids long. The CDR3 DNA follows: TGTGCCAGCAGCGTGACAGGACCCGCTAATGAAAAACTGTTTTTT. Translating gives CASSVTGPANEKLFF.

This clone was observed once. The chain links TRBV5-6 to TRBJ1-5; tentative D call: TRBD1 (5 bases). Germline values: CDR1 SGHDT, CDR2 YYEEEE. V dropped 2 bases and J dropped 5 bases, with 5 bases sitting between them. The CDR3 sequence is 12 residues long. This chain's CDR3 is CASSLGDQPQHF. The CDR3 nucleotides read TGTGCCAGCAGCTTAGGGGATCAGCCCCAGCATTTT.

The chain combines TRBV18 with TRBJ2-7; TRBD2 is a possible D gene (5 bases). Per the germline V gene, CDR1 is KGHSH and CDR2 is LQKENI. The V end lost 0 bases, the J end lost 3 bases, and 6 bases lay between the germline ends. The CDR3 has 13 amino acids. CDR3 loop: CASSPPSVYEQYF. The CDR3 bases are TGTGCCAGCTCACCACCTAGCGTCTACGAGCAGTACTTC.

The CDR3 DNA follows: TGTGCCAGCAGCCAAGGTTGGGGAGGGAGGGAGCAGTTCTTC. This translates into CASSQGWGGREQFF. The V gene is TRBV3-1 (or the pseudogene TRBV3-2), the J gene TRBJ2-1, with 7 bases aligning to TRBD2. This CDR3 comprises 14 residues. J lost 10 bases, V lost 1 base, and 7 bases had no gene match. Germline assignment: CDR1 LGHDT and CDR2 YNNKEL (reference sequence).

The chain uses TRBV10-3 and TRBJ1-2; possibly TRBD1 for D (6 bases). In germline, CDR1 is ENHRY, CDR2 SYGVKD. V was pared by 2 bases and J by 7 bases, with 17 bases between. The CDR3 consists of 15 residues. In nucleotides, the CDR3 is TGTGCCATCAGTGAGGGGGGCAGGACCTCTGCTGGCTACACCTTC. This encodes CAISEGGRTSAGYTF.

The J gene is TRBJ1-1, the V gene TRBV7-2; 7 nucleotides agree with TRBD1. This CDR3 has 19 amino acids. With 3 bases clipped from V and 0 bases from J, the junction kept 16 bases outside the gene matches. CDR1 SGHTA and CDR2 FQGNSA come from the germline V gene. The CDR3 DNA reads TGTGCCAGCAGCTTGAGGACTGTAGGGGACAGACTTATGAACACTGAAGCTTTCTTT. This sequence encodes CASSLRTVGDRLMNTEAFF.

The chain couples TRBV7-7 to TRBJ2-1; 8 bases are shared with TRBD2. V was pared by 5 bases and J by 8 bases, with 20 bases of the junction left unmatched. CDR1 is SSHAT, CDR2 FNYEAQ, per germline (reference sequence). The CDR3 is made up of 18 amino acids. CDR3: CASSQTDPGRALVDEQFF. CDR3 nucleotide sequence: TGTGCCAGCAGCCAAACGGACCCCGGGAGGGCCTTAGTGGATGAGCAGTTCTTC.

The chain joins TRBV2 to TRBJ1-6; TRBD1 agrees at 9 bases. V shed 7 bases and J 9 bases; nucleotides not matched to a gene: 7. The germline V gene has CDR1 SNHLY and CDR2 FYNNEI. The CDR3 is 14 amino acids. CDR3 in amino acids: CASTLGQGSSPLHF. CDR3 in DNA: TGTGCCAGCACCCTAGGACAGGGGAGTTCACCCCTCCACTTT.

CDR3 sequence (DNA): TGCGCCAGCAGTGGACAGGGCCCGAGCTCTGGAAACACCATATATTTT. Its protein product is CASSGQGPSSGNTIYF. This chain links TRBV5-1 with TRBJ1-3; 8 nucleotides agree with TRBD1. CDR1 and CDR2 (germline): SGHRS, YFSETQ. The CDR3 sequence is 16 residues long. With V trimmed by 5 bases and J by 0 bases, 7 bases remained unmatched.

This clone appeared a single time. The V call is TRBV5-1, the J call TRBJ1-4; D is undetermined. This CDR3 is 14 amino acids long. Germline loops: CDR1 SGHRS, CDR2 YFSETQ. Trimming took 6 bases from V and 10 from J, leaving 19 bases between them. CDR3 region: CASKLGTESGKLFF. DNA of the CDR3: TGCGCCAGCAAGTTGGGCACAGAAAGCGGAAAACTGTTTTTT.

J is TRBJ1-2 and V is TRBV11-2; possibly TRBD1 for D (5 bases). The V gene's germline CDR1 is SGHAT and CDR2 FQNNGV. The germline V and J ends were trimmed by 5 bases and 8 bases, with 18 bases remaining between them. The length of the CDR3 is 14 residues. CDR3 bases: TGTGCCAGCAGCCCCGCTGGCAGGGAAGAGGGCTACACCTTC. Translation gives CASSPAGREEGYTF.

The CDR3 protein is CAWSVHRGWGGYSNQPQHF. The CDR3 nucleotides read TGTGCCTGGAGTGTACATCGAGGGTGGGGTGGTTATAGCAATCAGCCCCAGCATTTT. The chain has TRBV30 and TRBJ1-5; no clear D gene. CDR3 length: 19 residues. Germline CDR1 and CDR2: GTSNPN and SVGIG (reference sequence). V dropped 0 bases and J dropped 0 bases, with 21 bases sitting between them.

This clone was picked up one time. The CDR3 coding sequence is TGTGCCAGCAGCTCACAGGGGGGGGGAGATACGCAGTATTTT. Protein: CASSSQGGGDTQYF. V and J are TRBV7-2 and TRBJ2-3; TRBD1 is a possible D gene (8 bases). The germline V and J ends were trimmed by 4 bases and 5 bases, with 13 bases remaining between them. The CDR3 covers 14 residues. CDR1 and CDR2 (germline): SGHTA, FQGNSA.

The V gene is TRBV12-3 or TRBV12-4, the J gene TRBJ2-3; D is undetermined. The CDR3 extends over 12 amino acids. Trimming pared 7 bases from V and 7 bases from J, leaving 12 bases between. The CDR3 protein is CASTTDRYTQYF. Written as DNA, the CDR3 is TGTGCCAGCACCACAGATCGATATACGCAGTATTTT.

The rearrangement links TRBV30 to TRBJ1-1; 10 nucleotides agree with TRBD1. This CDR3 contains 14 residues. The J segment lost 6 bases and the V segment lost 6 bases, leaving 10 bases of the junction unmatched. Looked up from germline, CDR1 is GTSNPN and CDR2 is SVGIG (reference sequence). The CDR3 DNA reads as TGTGCCTGTCGTCCGGGACAGGGGCTTTCTGAAGCTTTCTTT. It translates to CACRPGQGLSEAFF. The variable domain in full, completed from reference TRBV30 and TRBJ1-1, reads SQTIHQWPATLVQPVGSPLSLECTVEGTSNPNLYWYRQAAGRGLQLLFYSVGIGQISSEVPQNLSASRPQDRQFILSSKKLLLSDSGFYLCACRPGQGLSEAFFGQGTRLTVV.

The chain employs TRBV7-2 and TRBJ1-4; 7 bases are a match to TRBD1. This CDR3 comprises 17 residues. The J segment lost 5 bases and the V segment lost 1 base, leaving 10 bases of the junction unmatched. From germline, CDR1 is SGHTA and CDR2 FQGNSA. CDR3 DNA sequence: TGTGCCAGCAGCTTAGAGGCGCCAGGGGGTGGGAATGAAAAACTGTTTTTT. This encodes CASSLEAPGGGNEKLFF.

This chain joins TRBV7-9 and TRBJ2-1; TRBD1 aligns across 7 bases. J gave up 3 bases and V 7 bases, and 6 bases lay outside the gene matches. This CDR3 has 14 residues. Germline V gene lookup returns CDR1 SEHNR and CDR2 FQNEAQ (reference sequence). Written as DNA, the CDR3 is TGTGCCAGCACTCGGGCAGGGGGCTACAATGAGCAGTTCTTC. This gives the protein CASTRAGGYNEQFF.

CDR3 DNA: TGCAGTGCATGGGACAAAGCTATGGCTACCTTC. This gives the protein CSAWDKAMATF. The chain links TRBV20-1 to TRBJ1-2; D is perhaps TRBD1 (6 bases). This CDR3 has 11 residues. The germline gives CDR1 DFQATT, CDR2 SNEGSKA (reference sequence). V shed 6 bases and J shed 14 bases, with 19 bases lying between them.

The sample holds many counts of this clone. The CDR3 coding sequence is TGTGCCAGCAGCCCCTCGGGAGGGAAAAACTATGGCTACACCTTC. Translated: CASSPSGGKNYGYTF. V usage is TRBV7-9 and J usage is TRBJ1-2; D gene ambiguous. The germline V gene encodes CDR1 SEHNR and CDR2 FQNEAQ (reference sequence). Trimming stripped 5 bases from V and 2 bases from J, with 15 bases between. The CDR3 runs 15 residues.

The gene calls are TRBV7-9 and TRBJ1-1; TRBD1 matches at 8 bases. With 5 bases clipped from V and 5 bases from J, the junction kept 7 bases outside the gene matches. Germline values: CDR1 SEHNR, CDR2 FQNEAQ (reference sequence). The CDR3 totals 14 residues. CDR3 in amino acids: CASSLTGGRTEAFF. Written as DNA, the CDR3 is TGTGCCAGCAGCCTTACAGGGGGAAGGACTGAAGCTTTCTTT.

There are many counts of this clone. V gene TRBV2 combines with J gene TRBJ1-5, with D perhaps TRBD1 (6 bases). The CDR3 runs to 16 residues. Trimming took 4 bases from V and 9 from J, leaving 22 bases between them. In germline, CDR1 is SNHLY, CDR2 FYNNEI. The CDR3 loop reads CASSANRDTIPRPQHF. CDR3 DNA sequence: TGTGCCAGCAGTGCGAACCGGGACACCATTCCAAGGCCCCAGCATTTT.

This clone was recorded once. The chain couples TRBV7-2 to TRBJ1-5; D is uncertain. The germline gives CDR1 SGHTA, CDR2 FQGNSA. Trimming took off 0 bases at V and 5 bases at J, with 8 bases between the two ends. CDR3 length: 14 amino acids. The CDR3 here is CASSLARADQPQHF. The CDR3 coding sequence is TGTGCCAGCAGCTTAGCGCGGGCGGATCAGCCCCAGCATTTT.

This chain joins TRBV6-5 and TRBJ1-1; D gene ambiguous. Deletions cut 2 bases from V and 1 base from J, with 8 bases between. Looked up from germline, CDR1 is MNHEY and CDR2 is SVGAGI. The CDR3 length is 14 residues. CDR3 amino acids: CASSYDAGNTEAFF. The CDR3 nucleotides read TGTGCCAGCAGTTACGACGCGGGGAACACTGAAGCTTTCTTT.

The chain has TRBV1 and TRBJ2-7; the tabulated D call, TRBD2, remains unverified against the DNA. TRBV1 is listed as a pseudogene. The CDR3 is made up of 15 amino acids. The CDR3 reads CTSSQGYGGEIGQYF. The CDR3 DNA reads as TGCACCAGCAGCCAGGGGTATGGGGGGGAAATCGGGCAGTACTTC.

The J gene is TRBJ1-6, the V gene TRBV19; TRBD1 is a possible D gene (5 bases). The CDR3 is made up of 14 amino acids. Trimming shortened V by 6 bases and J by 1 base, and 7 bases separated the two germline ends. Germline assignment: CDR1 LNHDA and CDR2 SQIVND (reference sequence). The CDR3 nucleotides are TGTGCCAGTAGGACAGAATCCTATAATTCACCCCTCCACTTT. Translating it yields CASRTESYNSPLHF.

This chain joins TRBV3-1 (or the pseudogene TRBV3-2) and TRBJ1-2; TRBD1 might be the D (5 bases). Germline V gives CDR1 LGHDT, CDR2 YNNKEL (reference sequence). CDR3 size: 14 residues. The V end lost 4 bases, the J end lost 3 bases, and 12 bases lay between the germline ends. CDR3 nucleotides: TGTGCCAGCAGCCCGCAGGGTTGGGACTATGGCTACACCTTC. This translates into CASSPQGWDYGYTF.

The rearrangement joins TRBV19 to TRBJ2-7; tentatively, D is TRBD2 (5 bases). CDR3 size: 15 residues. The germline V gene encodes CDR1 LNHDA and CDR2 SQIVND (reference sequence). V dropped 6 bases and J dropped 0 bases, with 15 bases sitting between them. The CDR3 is CASSPRTLSSYEQYF. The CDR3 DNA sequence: TGTGCCAGTAGCCCCAGGACTTTAAGCTCCTACGAGCAGTACTTC.

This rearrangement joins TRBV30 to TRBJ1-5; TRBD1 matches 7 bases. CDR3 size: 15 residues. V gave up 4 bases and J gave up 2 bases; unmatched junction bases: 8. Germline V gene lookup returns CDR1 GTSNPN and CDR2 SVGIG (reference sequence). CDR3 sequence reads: CAWITGVRGNQPQHF. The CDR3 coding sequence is TGTGCCTGGATCACAGGGGTAAGGGGCAATCAGCCCCAGCATTTT.